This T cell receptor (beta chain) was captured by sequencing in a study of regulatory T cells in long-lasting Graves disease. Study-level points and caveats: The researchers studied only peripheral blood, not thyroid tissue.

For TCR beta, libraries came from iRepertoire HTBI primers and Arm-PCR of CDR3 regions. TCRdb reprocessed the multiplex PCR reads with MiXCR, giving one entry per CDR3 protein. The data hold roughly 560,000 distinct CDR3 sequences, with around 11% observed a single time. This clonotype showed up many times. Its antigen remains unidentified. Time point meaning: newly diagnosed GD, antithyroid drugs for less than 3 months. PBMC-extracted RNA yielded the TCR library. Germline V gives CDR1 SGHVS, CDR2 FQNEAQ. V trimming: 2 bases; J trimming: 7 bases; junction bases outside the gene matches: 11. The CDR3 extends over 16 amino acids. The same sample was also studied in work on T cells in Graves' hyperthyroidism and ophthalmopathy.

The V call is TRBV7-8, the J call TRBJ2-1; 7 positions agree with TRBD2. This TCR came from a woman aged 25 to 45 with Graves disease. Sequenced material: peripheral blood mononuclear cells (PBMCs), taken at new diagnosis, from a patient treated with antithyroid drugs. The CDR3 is CASSLRDYNLRNEQFF. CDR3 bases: TGTGCCAGCAGCTTAAGGGACTACAACTTGAGGAATGAGCAGTTCTTC.